Presented here are 19 T cell receptor beta chains from one specimen sequenced in a study of blood T cells in healthy people across ages. Through a sample-barcoded 5' primer and a J-beta primer mix, a second PCR was run for roughly 7 to 11 cycles. TCRdb reprocessed the 5' RACE reads via MiXCR and lists one record per CDR3 protein. The sample holds 1.5 million to 2 million distinct CDR3 sequences; roughly 52% are singletons and the top ten take 2.1%. The sequencing input was blood. The receptors shown here come from a woman between 40 and 50 years old in good health.

This chain uses TRBV29-1 with TRBJ1-2; weak D call: TRBD1 (5 bases). Germline V gene sequence: CDR1 SQVTM, CDR2 ANQGSEA. The V gene lost 6 bases and the J gene lost 5 bases, with 13 bases spanning the gap. The CDR3 spans 12 residues. Here the CDR3 reads CSVDSVGYGYTF. In nucleotides, the CDR3 is TGCAGCGTCGACAGCGTGGGATATGGCTACACCTTC.

The CDR3 reads CASGGPGIDSYNEQFF. In DNA, the CDR3 is TGTGCCAGCGGCGGACCGGGCATCGACTCCTACAATGAGCAGTTCTTC. This rearrangement joins TRBV27 to TRBJ2-1; D gene unclear. Germline lookup yields CDR1 MNHEY and CDR2 SMNVEV (reference sequence). CDR3 size: 16 residues. V lost 8 bases, J lost 0 bases, and 17 bases lay in between.

This chain joins TRBV27 and TRBJ2-1, with 8 positions matching TRBD1. With 5 bases clipped from V and 4 bases from J, the junction kept 10 bases outside the gene matches. From germline, CDR1 is MNHEY and CDR2 SMNVEV (reference sequence). The CDR3 consists of 16 residues. The chain's CDR3 is CASSITGTGLYNEQFF. In DNA, the CDR3 is TGTGCCAGCAGTATCACCGGGACAGGCCTGTACAATGAGCAGTTCTTC.

This clonotype has just a few counts. This chain uses TRBV6-6 with TRBJ2-5, with D possibly being TRBD1 (6 bases). The CDR3 consists of 13 residues. Germline CDR1 MNHNY, CDR2 SVGAGI (reference sequence). Trimming pared 7 bases from V and 4 bases from J, leaving 13 bases between. CDR3 nucleotide sequence: TGTGCCAGCACCCGGACAGTTCTAGAGACCCAGTACTTC. This gives the protein CASTRTVLETQYF.

This clonotype was observed a handful of times. The rearrangement links TRBV4-3 to TRBJ2-7; 7 nucleotides line up with TRBD1. The CDR3 extends over 15 amino acids. J gave up 5 bases and V 1 base, and 8 bases lay outside the gene matches. Germline V CDR1 and CDR2: LGHNA, YSLEER. CDR3 bases: TGCGCCAGCAGCCAAGGATCCAGGGGGATCGACGAGCAGTACTTC. Residues: CASSQGSRGIDEQYF.

V usage is TRBV6-2 or TRBV6-3 and J usage is TRBJ1-2; 8 bases map to TRBD1. The CDR3 runs to 16 residues. The germline V gene encodes CDR1 MNHEY and CDR2 SVGEGT. With 6 bases clipped from V and 4 bases from J, the junction kept 13 bases outside the gene matches. The CDR3 loop reads CASSYDRGLFFYGYTF. The CDR3, as DNA: TGTGCCAGCAGCTATGACAGGGGACTTTTCTTCTATGGCTACACCTTC.

This sequence joins TRBV28 and TRBJ1-2, with TRBD1 matching 9 bases. Germline V gene sequence: CDR1 MDHEN, CDR2 SYDVKM. This CDR3 is 14 amino acids long. V shed 4 bases, J shed 6 bases, and the junction held 6 bases outside the gene matches. The CDR3 nucleotides read TGTGCCAGCAGTTGGGGACAGGGAAATAATGGCTACACCTTC. Its protein is CASSWGQGNNGYTF.

This sequence joins TRBV6-1 and TRBJ2-7, with 7 bases aligning to TRBD1. The CDR3 consists of 16 residues. The junction had 9 bases not matched to a gene; V was cut back by 3 bases and J by 1 base. In germline, CDR1 is MNHNS, CDR2 SASEGT. DNA of the CDR3: TGTGCCAGCAGTGATCTCTTGACAGGGCCTTCCTACGAGCAGTACTTC. Translating it yields CASSDLLTGPSYEQYF.

This chain uses TRBV7-2 with TRBJ2-3; 7 bases line up with TRBD1. The CDR3 is 15 residues long. V lost 5 bases, J lost 1 base, and 6 bases stayed unmatched. Germline-derived CDR1 and CDR2 are SGHTA and FQGNSA. The CDR3 nucleotides read TGTGCCAGCAGCAGGGGGCTCCGACGCACAGATACGCAGTATTTT. This gives the protein CASSRGLRRTDTQYF.

This clonotype came up a few times. The chain carries TRBV7-2 and TRBJ1-1; possibly TRBD1 for D (6 bases). Germline assignment: CDR1 SGHTA and CDR2 FQGNSA. Trimming took 1 base from V and 7 from J, leaving 10 bases between them. The CDR3 loop spans 13 amino acids. CDR3 nucleotide sequence: TGTGCCAGCAGCTTAGGCAGGGGATATGAAGCTTTCTTT. This translates into CASSLGRGYEAFF.

The chain combines TRBV29-1 with TRBJ1-2; D is ambiguous. The germline gives CDR1 SQVTM, CDR2 ANQGSEA. The V and J ends lost 7 bases and 7 bases respectively, with 10 bases between them. The CDR3 is 10 residues long. In nucleotides, the CDR3 is TGCAGCGCTGCGGTGGGTGGCTACACCTTC. The encoded protein is CSAAVGGYTF.

The chain uses TRBV12-3 or TRBV12-4 and TRBJ2-2; 7 nucleotides agree with TRBD2. V was pared by 6 bases and J by 7 bases, with 5 bases of the junction left unmatched. The CDR3 runs 13 residues. DNA for the CDR3: TGTGCCAGCAGCTCGCTAGCGGTCGGGGAGCTGTTTTTT. Its translation: CASSSLAVGELFF.

The chain recombines TRBV6-2 or TRBV6-3 with TRBJ2-3, with D perhaps assigned TRBD1 or TRBD2 (5 bases each). CDR1 and CDR2 (germline): MNHEY, SVGEGT. Deletions cut 2 bases from V and 4 bases from J, with 22 bases between. There are 18 residues in the CDR3. Written as DNA, the CDR3 is TGTGCCAGCAGTTACCCTACTGGTGGGGGATCGGTCCCAGATACGCAGTATTTT. Its translation is CASSYPTGGGSVPDTQYF.

The V and J genes are TRBV6-1 and TRBJ1-5, with D possibly TRBD1 on 5 matching bases. Germline CDR1 reads MNHNS; CDR2 reads SASEGT. The CDR3 contains 15 residues. The V gene lost 8 bases and the J gene lost 4 bases, with 18 bases spanning the gap. CDR3 protein: CASVSGRGSNQPQHF. The DNA of the CDR3 is TGTGCCAGCGTCTCGGGGAGGGGTAGTAATCAGCCCCAGCATTTT.

This clonotype came up a few times. At one end the junction does not follow the germline gene, possibly because of a read error. The CDR3 DNA reads as TGTGCCAGCAGCTTAGAACAGGGAGGCTATGGCTACACCTTC. Its protein product is CASSLEQGGYGYTF. V gene TRBV5-1 combines with J gene TRBJ1-2; TRBD1 might be the D (6 bases). CDR1 and CDR2 from the germline V gene are SGHRS and YFSETQ. This CDR3 is built from 14 residues.

The gene calls are TRBV5-1 and TRBJ2-5; 12 bases agree with TRBD1. Unmatched junction bases numbered 4, after V lost 4 bases and J lost 0 bases. This CDR3 spans 16 amino acids. From germline, CDR1 is SGHRS and CDR2 YFSETQ. The CDR3 protein is CASSRGQGANQETQYF. The CDR3 DNA reads as TGCGCCAGCAGCCGGGGACAGGGGGCGAACCAAGAGACCCAGTACTTC. The complete variable domain, with remaining parts taken from reference TRBV5-1 and TRBJ2-5, reads KAGVTQTPRYLIKTRGQQVTLSCSPISGHRSVSWYQQTPGQGLQFLFEYFSETQRNKGNFPGRFSGRQFSNSRSEMNVSTLELGDSALYLCASSRGQGANQETQYFGPGTRLLVL.

The chain uses TRBV9 and TRBJ1-2, with 7 bases lining up with TRBD1. CDR3 length equals 15 residues. Germline V gene data show CDR1 as SGDLS and CDR2 as YYNGEE. V shed 4 bases and J 4 bases; nucleotides not matched to a gene: 10. The CDR3 DNA follows: TGTGCCAGCAGCCCCCGACAGGGAGATATCTATGGCTACACCTTC. Translation: CASSPRQGDIYGYTF.

The chain joins TRBV10-1 to TRBJ2-5; tentative D call: TRBD2 (6 bases). The CDR3 length is 15 residues. In germline, CDR1 is WNHNN, CDR2 SYGVQD (reference sequence). V was cut by 2 bases and J by 6 bases, with 16 bases left in between. CDR3 sequence: CASSEVRGIVKTQYF. CDR3 nucleotide sequence: TGCGCCAGCAGTGAGGTTCGCGGGATTGTGAAGACCCAGTACTTC.

Written as DNA, the CDR3 is TGTGCCAGCACCCGAGAGGGTGAGGTAGAGACCCAGTACTTC. As protein: CASTREGEVETQYF. This chain connects TRBV6-2 or TRBV6-3 to TRBJ2-5; D perhaps matches TRBD2 (5 bases). V lost 7 bases and J lost 4, with 16 bases in between. Germline CDR1 is MNHEY and CDR2 is SVGEGT. This CDR3 has 14 residues.